This TCR beta chain was sequenced for a study of response to subunit inactivated influenza vaccine. Study conclusions and caveats: The authors suggested that few new T cells are recruited per seasonal influenza vaccination.

In germline, CDR1 is ENHRY, CDR2 SYGVKD. V was trimmed by 0 bases and J by 1 base, leaving 7 bases between them. The CDR3 contains 16 residues. TCRdb re-called the RT-PCR reads through MiXCR, storing one row per CDR3 protein. The repertoire holds about 780,000 distinct CDR3 sequences, less than 20% seen once, with about 11% in the top ten. As concerns this clonotype: The antigen is not known.

The receptor's source is a man aged 50-59 years who received an inactivated influenza vaccine. The chain recombines TRBV10-3 with TRBJ2-6; D gene ambiguous. The starting material was PBMCs from blood, obtained around 5 days after vaccination. The CDR3 nucleotides are TGTGCCATCAGTGAGTCGGGCCGTTCTGGGGCCAACGTCCTGACTTTC. It codes for CAISESGRSGANVLTF.